This TCR beta chain was recovered during a study of cytomegalovirus exposure and HLA in healthy donors. Findings and caveats of the study: The listing of roughly 160 TCR beta chains classed them as cytomegalovirus-associated. CMV antigen specificity was confirmed in vitro for three CMV-associated chains. Despite most TCR sequences being rare, some public TCRs occurred in many donors.

Comments on this clone: What it binds is unknown.

While the first cohort had around 700 subjects, the donors belonged to the separate validation cohort of about 120 subjects. CDR1 and CDR2 (germline): SQVTM, ANQGSEA. The CDR3 is 15 residues long. Trimming cost V 5 bases and J 2 bases, with 18 bases left between them. Assay used: immunoSEQ multiplex PCR; TCRdb lists only in-frame clones, some missing. The sample contains around 190,000 clones, around 88% of which appear only once. The rearrangement joins TRBV29-1 to TRBJ2-5; TRBD2 is a possible D gene (6 bases). Sequencing used PBMCs. The sequence was obtained from a woman aged 18 to 35 in good health and CMV-seronegative. The CDR3, as DNA: TGCAGCGTTCCCCCCGCCGGGGGACCACAAGAGACCCAGTACTTC. It is translated as CSVPPAGGPQETQYF.